The rows below give T cell receptor beta chains drawn from one sample of a study of shared clonotypes between healthy human individuals. The protocol was immunoSEQ multiplex PCR, while the TCRdb copy is restricted to in-frame clones and leaves out a portion. The table includes some 2 million clones, approximately 94% detected once. The sequenced sample consisted of naive CD8+ T cells sorted from blood. These receptor sequences come from a man aged 18 to 29 in good health. Both conserved end residues are part of each CDR3. D genes are given only for firm matches. The size field is filled for only some rows; it gives once, few, many or a size class.

TRBJ2-7 | TRBV5-6 | - | - | CASSLDLQGHEQYF | TGTGCCAGCAGCTTGGACCTACAGGGCCACGAGCAGTACTTC
TRBJ2-7 | TRBV4-3 | TRBD1 | once | CASSSSPGTETYEQYF | TGCGCCAGCAGCTCTTCGCCCGGGACAGAGACCTACGAGCAGTACTTC
TRBJ1-2 | TRBV27 | TRBD1 | - | CASSHNPTGNLYGYTF | TGTGCCAGCAGTCATAATCCGACAGGGAACCTCTATGGCTACACCTTC
TRBJ1-1 | TRBV29-1 | TRBD1 | - | CSVEGLWDSQPFF | TGCAGCGTTGAAGGGTTATGGGACAGCCAACCTTTCTTT
TRBJ1-4 | TRBV30 | TRBD1 | - | CAWSLTGGNEKLFF | TGTGCCTGGAGTCTAACAGGGGGTAATGAAAAACTGTTTTTT
TRBJ2-5 | TRBV6-5 | - | - | CASSIIGGSETQYF | TGTGCCAGCAGTATTATAGGGGGGAGCGAGACCCAGTACTTC
TRBJ2-1 | TRBV19 | TRBD2 | - | CASSPLAGVNEQFF | TGTGCCAGTAGTCCGCTAGCGGGAGTAAATGAGCAGTTCTTC
TRBJ2-5 | TRBV7-9 | - | - | CASSLAQGRLETQYF | TGTGCCAGCAGCTTAGCGCAGGGACGCCTCGAGACCCAGTACTTC
TRBJ2-1 | TRBV9 | - | - | CASSGAPPNEQFF | TGTGCCAGCAGCGGTGCCCCTCCCAATGAGCAGTTCTTC
TRBJ2-5 | TRBV29-1 | TRBD2 | - | CSAHIAGVNEETQYF | TGCAGCGCCCATATAGCGGGGGTTAACGAAGAGACCCAGTACTTC
TRBJ2-1 | TRBV19 | - | - | CASRMDREGYNEQFF | TGTGCCAGTAGGATGGACAGGGAGGGATACAATGAGCAGTTCTTC
TRBJ1-1 | TRBV4-3 | - | - | CASSQVGGSEAFF | TGCGCCAGCAGCCAAGTGGGTGGGTCTGAAGCTTTCTTT
TRBJ2-2 | TRBV6-5 | - | - | CASSGGPYTGELFF | TGTGCCAGCAGTGGGGGACCGTACACCGGGGAGCTGTTTTTT
TRBJ2-7 | TRBV4-1 | TRBD1 | - | CASSPGTGSYEQYF | TGCGCCAGCAGCCCTGGGACAGGGTCCTACGAGCAGTACTTC
TRBJ2-7 | TRBV4-1 | - | - | CASSQRVGTLEQYF | TGCGCCAGCAGCCAAAGGGTTGGGACCCTCGAGCAGTACTTC
TRBJ2-7 | TRBV5-4 | - | - | CASSLRGAYEQYF | TGTGCCAGCAGCTTGCGCGGGGCCTACGAGCAGTACTTC
TRBJ2-1 | TRBV7-2 | - | - | CASSVGWGSSSYNEQFF | TGTGCCAGCAGCGTCGGGTGGGGGAGTAGCTCCTACAATGAGCAGTTCTTC
TRBJ2-5 | TRBV12-5 | - | - | CASALGLGETQYF | TGTGCTAGTGCCTTGGGCCTAGGAGAGACCCAGTACTTC
TRBJ2-7 | TRBV7-9 | - | - | CASSSPTGTYEQYF | TGTGCCAGCAGCTCGCCGACAGGAACCTACGAGCAGTACTTC
TRBJ2-2 | TRBV7-6 | - | - | CASSPKRTDFWGSAGGELFF | TGTGCCAGCAGCCCTAAAAGGACAGACTTTTGGGGCAGTGCTGGCGGGGAGCTGTTTTTT
TRBJ2-7 | TRBV14 | TRBD2 | once | CASRQGDSTGGLYEQYF | TGTGCCAGCCGCCAGGGCGATAGTACGGGAGGACTCTACGAGCAGTACTTC
TRBJ1-2 | TRBV7-9 | - | - | CASSLNGAEIYGYTF | TGTGCCAGCAGCTTAAATGGTGCGGAGATCTATGGCTACACCTTC
TRBJ2-7 | TRBV4-3 | TRBD1 | - | CASSQDWETGTYEQYF | TGCGCCAGCAGCCAAGACTGGGAGACAGGGACCTACGAGCAGTACTTC
TRBJ2-2 | TRBV6-1 | TRBD2 | once | CASSEWVAGGPEELFF | TGTGCCAGCAGTGAATGGGTAGCGGGAGGGCCGGAGGAGCTGTTTTTT
TRBJ2-1 | TRBV29-1 | - | - | CSVESRSGVNNEQFF | TGCAGCGTTGAAAGCAGGAGCGGAGTGAACAATGAGCAGTTCTTC
TRBJ2-1 | TRBV6-6 | - | - | CASSYQGSYNEQFF | TGTGCCAGCAGTTACCAGGGGTCCTACAATGAGCAGTTCTTC
TRBJ2-3 | TRBV6-1 | - | - | CASSGSPDTQYF | TGTGCCAGCAGCGGGTCGCCAGATACGCAGTATTTT
TRBJ1-5 | TRBV19 | - | few | CASTPTGSLPVAQHF | TGTGCCAGTACTCCCACGGGTTCTCTCCCCGTAGCCCAGCATTTT
TRBJ2-7 | TRBV4-1 | - | - | CASSDRQGGAREQYF | TGCGCCAGCAGCGACAGACAAGGGGGGGCGCGGGAGCAGTACTTC
TRBJ1-2 | TRBV7-9 | - | - | CASSLDGWGYFNYGYTF | TGTGCCAGCAGCTTAGACGGTTGGGGGTATTTTAACTATGGCTACACCTTC
TRBJ2-7 | TRBV7-2 | - | - | CASRAGGAYEQYF | TGTGCCAGCCGGGCTGGGGGCGCCTACGAGCAGTACTTC
TRBJ2-6 | TRBV4-1 | - | - | CASSQEELSGANVLTF | TGCGCCAGCAGCCAAGAGGAACTCTCTGGGGCCAACGTCCTGACTTTC
TRBJ1-1 | TRBV5-8 | - | - | CASSSISEEAFF | TGTGCCAGCAGCTCAATATCTGAAGAAGCTTTCTTT
TRBJ2-7 | TRBV19 | - | once | CASTPSHPTGAHYEQYF | TGTGCCAGTACCCCATCACACCCGACAGGTGCCCACTACGAGCAGTACTTC
TRBJ1-6 | TRBV11-2 | - | once | CASSLGTYNSPLHF | TGTGCCAGCAGCTTAGGGACCTATAATTCACCCCTCCACTTT
TRBJ1-1 | TRBV5-6 | - | - | CASSLFGAEAFF | TGTGCCAGCAGCTTGTTCGGGGCTGAAGCTTTCTTT
TRBJ2-1 | TRBV5-8 | TRBD2 | - | CASSLVVAGVGEQFF | TGTGCCAGCAGCTTGGTAGTAGCGGGAGTGGGGGAGCAGTTCTTC
TRBJ2-7 | TRBV9 | TRBD1 | - | CASSVDPGTGVGTYEQYF | TGTGCCAGCAGCGTAGACCCCGGGACAGGGGTAGGAACCTACGAGCAGTACTTC
TRBJ1-1 | TRBV30 | - | - | CAWSLGAEAFF | TGTGCCTGGAGTTTGGGAGCCGAAGCTTTCTTT
TRBJ2-2 | TRBV9 | TRBD2 | - | CASSPTSGRARTGELFF | TGTGCCAGCAGCCCGACTAGCGGGAGGGCCCGGACCGGGGAGCTGTTTTTT